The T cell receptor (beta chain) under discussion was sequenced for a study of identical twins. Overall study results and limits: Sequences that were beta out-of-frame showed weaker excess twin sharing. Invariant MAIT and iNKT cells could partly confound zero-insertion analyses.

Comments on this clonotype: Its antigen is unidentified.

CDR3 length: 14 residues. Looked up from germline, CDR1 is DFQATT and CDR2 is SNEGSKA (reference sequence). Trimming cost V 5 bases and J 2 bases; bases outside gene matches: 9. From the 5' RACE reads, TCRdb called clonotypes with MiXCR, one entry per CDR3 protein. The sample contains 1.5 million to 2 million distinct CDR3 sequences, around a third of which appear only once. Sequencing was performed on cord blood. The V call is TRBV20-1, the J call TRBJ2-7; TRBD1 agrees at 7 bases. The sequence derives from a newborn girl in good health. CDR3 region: CSAPRQGETYEQYF. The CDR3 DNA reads TGCAGTGCTCCCCGACAGGGAGAAACCTACGAGCAGTACTTC.